This TCR beta chain was profiled in a study of blood T cell repertoires in COVID-19. This table comes from immunoSEQ multiplex PCR, and its TCRdb copy is limited to in-frame clones, with some not included. The sample has 150,000 to 200,000 clones; around 80% are singletons. This clone occurred a few times. The trim removed 3 bases at V and 8 bases at J, leaving 5 bases unmatched. The germline CDR1 and CDR2 sequences are SGDLS and YYNGEE. The CDR3 runs 15 residues. The sequence was obtained from a woman aged 55-75 years who had recovered from COVID-19. The gene calls are TRBV9 and TRBJ2-1; 13 bases agree with TRBD2. The source material was PBMCs or T cells enriched from blood (not recorded which). The CDR3 spells CASSGGLAGPDEQFF. Written as DNA, the CDR3 is TGTGCCAGCAGCGGGGGACTAGCGGGGCCCGATGAGCAGTTCTTC.